This TCR beta chain was sequenced in a study of T cells in Graves' hyperthyroidism and ophthalmopathy. Broader study findings: Researchers report that a 13 V-J model separated ophthalmopathy from stable hyperthyroidism. Most thyroid clonotypes that were expanded above 0.001 also turned up in blood.

Exclusion of patients followed from uncontrolled infection, other autoimmune disease, pregnancy or lactation. This clonotype was counted ten times or more. Its antigen remains unknown. Trimming pared 5 bases from V and 5 bases from J, leaving 12 bases between. This CDR3 contains 13 residues. CDR1 is SEHNR and CDR2 is FQNEAQ in the germline V gene (reference sequence). Using RNA transcripts as the source, TCR beta CDR3 regions were amplified. First-round RT-PCR with HTBI primers amplified the TCR CDR3 region. TCRdb re-called the multiplex PCR reads through MiXCR, storing one row per CDR3 protein. In the table there are hundreds of thousands of distinct CDR3 sequences, under 60% of which are singletons.

The sequencing sample was made of peripheral blood or thyroid tissue (not recorded which). This rearrangement joins TRBV7-9 to TRBJ1-2, with D tentatively TRBD1 (5 bases). The source is a woman younger than 30 with Graves' hyperthyroidism. CDR3 protein: CASSPGTAYGYTF. CDR3 bases: TGTGCCAGCAGCCCCGGGACGGCATATGGCTACACCTTC.